This T cell receptor beta chain comes out of a study of blood T cell repertoires in COVID-19. Study details: From the United States, Italy and Spain came samples of acute and convalescent COVID-19. Sample material is recorded as cDNA or gDNA derived from T cells, B-cell-depleted T cells, or PBMCs.

Seattle-derived patients entered the study during active infection and were followed longitudinally. The ends were cut back, 7 bases at V and 0 bases at J, with 6 bases in the middle. This CDR3 is 12 amino acids long. In the authors' workflow: Nucleated cell number was recorded as an estimate derived from reference gene primer amplification. Clones were sequenced by immunoSEQ multiplex PCR, and TCRdb holds only the in-frame ones, with some missing. That table furnishes V, J and clone size, whereas the DNA furnished D and trimming. Of a few hundred thousand clones listed, almost 90% are singletons. The rearrangement uses TRBV12-3 or TRBV12-4 and TRBJ1-1; no reliable D call. This clonotype was obtained from a woman in her forties with COVID-19, enrolled during active disease. Sequencing input: peripheral blood. CDR3 protein: CASMRVNTEAFF. DNA of the CDR3: TGTGCCAGCATGAGGGTGAACACTGAAGCTTTCTTT.